The T cell receptor beta chain described here comes from a study of regulatory T cells in long-lasting Graves disease. V lost 8 bases and J 5 bases, leaving 10 bases between the germline ends. Germline V gives CDR1 SGHTA, CDR2 FQGNSA. The CDR3 is 11 residues long. This clonotype showed up many times. Library construction for TCR beta used iRepertoire HTBI primers and Arm-PCR of CDR3 regions. TCRdb re-called the multiplex PCR reads with MiXCR, one entry per CDR3 protein. The sample has a few hundred thousand distinct CDR3 sequences, 15% seen once. Stated time point: newly diagnosed GD, antithyroid drugs for less than 3 months. PBMC RNA served as the TCR library source. These same records also appear under a second study, on T cells in Graves' hyperthyroidism and ophthalmopathy. Turning to that study: The HTBI primer set was used in a first-round RT-PCR of the TCR CDR3.

The source is a woman in her thirties or forties with Graves disease. The specimen was peripheral blood mononuclear cells (PBMCs), collected at new diagnosis, from a patient treated with antithyroid drugs. The chain has TRBV7-2 and TRBJ2-7; maybe TRBD2 (5 bases). The DNA for the CDR3 is TGTGCCAGCGGCGGCGGGCACGAGCAGTACTTC. This sequence encodes CASGGGHEQYF.